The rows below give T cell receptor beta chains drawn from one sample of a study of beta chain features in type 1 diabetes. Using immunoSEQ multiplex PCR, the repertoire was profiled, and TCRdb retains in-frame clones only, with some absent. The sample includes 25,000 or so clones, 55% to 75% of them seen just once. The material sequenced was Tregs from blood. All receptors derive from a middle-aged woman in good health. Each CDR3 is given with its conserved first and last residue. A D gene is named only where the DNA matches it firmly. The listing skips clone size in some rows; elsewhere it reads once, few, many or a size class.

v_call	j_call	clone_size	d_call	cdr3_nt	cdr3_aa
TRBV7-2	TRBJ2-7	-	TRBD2	TGTGCCAGCAGCAAAACTAGCGGGGGGGCTAACGAGCAGTACTTC	CASSKTSGGANEQYF
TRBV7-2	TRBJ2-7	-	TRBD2	TGTGCCAGCAGCTTCCTAGCGGGGCTCTACGAGCAGTACTTC	CASSFLAGLYEQYF
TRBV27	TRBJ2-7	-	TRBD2	TGTGCCAGCAGGAGCGGGGGGCTCCGGGAGCAGTACTTC	CASRSGGLREQYF
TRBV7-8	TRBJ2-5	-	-	TGTGCCAGCAGCTCCCCCTCGACGGGGGAGACCCAGTACTTC	CASSSPSTGETQYF
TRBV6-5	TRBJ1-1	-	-	TGTGCCAGCAGAAACCCCACGGGGACTGAAGCTTTCTTT	CASRNPTGTEAFF
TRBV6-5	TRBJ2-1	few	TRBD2	TGTGCCAGCAGTTTCTCGAGCGGGGGACGAACCGGGGAGTTCTTC	CASSFSSGGRTGEFF
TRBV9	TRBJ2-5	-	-	TGTGCCAGCAGCCCCTATTGGGGGGGCGTGGGAGGCGAGACCCAGTACTTC	CASSPYWGGVGGETQYF
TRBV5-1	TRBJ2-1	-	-	TGCGCCAGCAGCCTACAGGTGGGGTCCTACAATGAGCAGTTCTTC	CASSLQVGSYNEQFF
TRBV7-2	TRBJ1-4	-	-	TGTGCCAGCAGCCTCGAAAAACTGTTTTTT	CASSLEKLFF
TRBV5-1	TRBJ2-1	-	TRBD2	TGCGCCAGCAGCCTAGCGGGAACCTCGGGCAATGAGCAGTTCTTC	CASSLAGTSGNEQFF
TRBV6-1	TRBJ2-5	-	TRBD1	TGTGCCAGCAGGCCAGGGACAGGCCAAGAGACCCAGTACTTC	CASRPGTGQETQYF
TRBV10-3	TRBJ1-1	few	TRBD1	TGTGCCATCAGTGTCTCGGGACAGGGGTTTGTAGACGCTGAAGCTTTCTTT	CAISVSGQGFVDAEAFF
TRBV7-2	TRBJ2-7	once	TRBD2	TGTGCCAGCAGCCACACTAGCGGGGGGCCGTGGGAGCAGTACTTC	CASSHTSGGPWEQYF
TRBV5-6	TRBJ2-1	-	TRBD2	TGTGCCAGCGATCGTGGACTAGCGGGGGGCGAGCAGTTCTTC	CASDRGLAGGEQFF
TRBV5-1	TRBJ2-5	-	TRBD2	TGCGCCAGCAGCTCAGGACTAGCTTTCCCAACGCGGGCAGGGGAGACCCAGTACTTC	CASSSGLAFPTRAGETQYF
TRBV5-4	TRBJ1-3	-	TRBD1	TGTGCCAGCAGCCCCAACCCGACAGGGATCCCTGGAAACACCATATATTTT	CASSPNPTGIPGNTIYF
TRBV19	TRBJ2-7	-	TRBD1	TGTGCCAGTAGTATCCGTGAGACAGGGGGCGAGCAGTACTTC	CASSIRETGGEQYF